Each of the 27 T cell receptor beta chains below was sequenced from the same sample in a study of memory CD4+ T cells and cytomegalovirus serostatus. Clones were sequenced by immunoSEQ multiplex PCR, and TCRdb holds only the in-frame ones, with some missing. This table has some 65,000 clones, 60% to 85% appearing once. The sort gate was single viable CD3+CD4+CD8-CD45RO+ cells for memory CD4+ T cells. Sequences were obtained from memory CD4+ T cells from blood. These TCRs come from an adult in good health and CMV-seronegative. Some clones in this sample may be carry-over from other donors' samples.

This sequence joins TRBV29-1 and TRBJ1-1, with D perhaps TRBD1 (5 bases). V lost 7 bases and J lost 3, with 9 bases in between. Germline CDR1 reads SQVTM; CDR2 reads ANQGSEA. The CDR3 covers 11 residues. CDR3: CSATRDTEAFF. The CDR3, as DNA: TGCAGCGCGACCAGGGACACTGAAGCTTTCTTT.

In this sample, this clone turned up a few times. The J gene is TRBJ1-2, the V gene TRBV10-3; unclear D gene. Germline V gene data show CDR1 as ENHRY and CDR2 as SYGVKD. Deletions cut 0 bases from V and 8 bases from J, with 7 bases between. There are 12 residues in the CDR3. This chain's CDR3 is CAISESLDGYTF. For the CDR3, the DNA is TGTGCCATCAGTGAGTCCTTGGACGGCTACACCTTC.

This sequence joins TRBV2 and TRBJ1-2, with 9 bases fitting TRBD1. J was trimmed by 2 bases and V by 5 bases; bases with no gene match: 3. Germline lookup yields CDR1 SNHLY and CDR2 FYNNEI. The CDR3 spans 14 residues. Written as DNA, the CDR3 is TGTGCCAGCAGTAACAGGGGGCGAAACTATGGCTACACCTTC. It is translated as CASSNRGRNYGYTF.

The chain joins TRBV28 to TRBJ1-3; D uncertain. Germline V gives CDR1 MDHEN, CDR2 SYDVKM. The CDR3 runs to 12 residues. V was pared by 5 bases and J by 2 bases, with 4 bases between. CDR3 sequence reads: CASSRTGNTIYF. CDR3 coding DNA: TGTGCCAGCAGTCGTACTGGAAACACCATATATTTT.

The rearrangement joins TRBV28 to TRBJ1-2; 10 bases map to TRBD1. CDR1 is MDHEN, CDR2 SYDVKM, per germline. CDR3 length: 16 amino acids. The V gene end was trimmed by 5 bases and the J gene end by 1 base; junction bases not matched to a gene: 7. The CDR3 DNA reads TGTGCCAGCAGTGAAGCCGGGACAGGGGTTAACTATGGCTACACCTTC. Translation gives CASSEAGTGVNYGYTF.

This clone counts as medium-sized. V is TRBV7-9 and J is TRBJ2-5; 10 bases map to TRBD1. This CDR3 has 16 amino acids. Trimming at V came to 1 base and at J to 2 bases, leaving 4 bases not matched to a gene. In germline, CDR1 is SEHNR, CDR2 FQNEAQ (reference sequence). DNA for the CDR3: TGTGCCAGCAGCTTAGGGGACAGGGGTCCACAAGAGACCCAGTACTTC. Translating gives CASSLGDRGPQETQYF.

CDR3 bases: TGTGCCAGCAGCCAAGGATCAGGGGACGAGCAGTACTTC. Its protein product is CASSQGSGDEQYF. The genes are TRBV14 and TRBJ2-7; TRBD1 is a possible D gene (6 bases). The CDR3 length is 13 residues. V lost 1 base, J lost 5 bases, and 9 bases lay in between. In germline, CDR1 is SGHDN, CDR2 FVKESK.

The V call is TRBV6-6, the J call TRBJ1-4, with TRBD1 matching over 8 bases. This CDR3 comprises 14 residues. The trim removed 5 bases at V and 7 bases at J, leaving 6 bases unmatched. Germline loops: CDR1 MNHNY, CDR2 SVGAGI (reference sequence). CDR3 nucleotide sequence: TGTGCCAGCAGTGGACAGGGTCTGGTTGAAAAACTGTTTTTT. This gives the protein CASSGQGLVEKLFF.

This clone came up a few times. This chain links TRBV27 with TRBJ1-1; the match to TRBD1 covers 7 bases. V gave up 3 bases and J gave up 8 bases; unmatched junction bases: 9. Germline V CDR1 and CDR2: MNHEY, SMNVEV (reference sequence). The CDR3 runs to 14 residues. The CDR3 reads CASSLGIGTAEAFF. The CDR3 DNA follows: TGTGCCAGCAGTTTGGGTATTGGGACAGCGGAAGCTTTCTTT.

The chain carries TRBV27 and TRBJ1-6, with 9 bases lining up with TRBD1. Looked up from germline, CDR1 is MNHEY and CDR2 is SMNVEV (reference sequence). This CDR3 is built from 15 residues. Trimming cost V 4 bases and J 9 bases; bases outside gene matches: 7. In DNA form, the CDR3 reads TGTGCCAGCAGTTACCTGGGACAGGGAGGTTCACCCCTCCACTTT. Its protein is CASSYLGQGGSPLHF.

The chain has TRBV4-3 and TRBJ2-2; D uncertain. Germline CDR1 is LGHNA and CDR2 is YSLEER. V was cut by 6 bases and J by 4 bases, with 6 bases left in between. The CDR3 length is 12 residues. The CDR3 loop is CASRTFTGELFF. The CDR3 DNA sequence: TGCGCCAGCAGAACATTCACCGGGGAGCTGTTTTTT.

This clone was seen more than once but under ten times. This chain connects TRBV20-1 to TRBJ1-1; D not resolved. Per the germline V gene, CDR1 is DFQATT and CDR2 is SNEGSKA (reference sequence). V was cut by 3 bases and J by 4 bases, with 6 bases left in between. CDR3 size: 11 residues. CDR3 region: CSARKSTEAFF. The CDR3 nucleotides read TGCAGTGCTAGGAAGAGCACTGAAGCTTTCTTT.

The chain is built from TRBV9 and TRBJ2-7; 8 bases are shared with TRBD1. Trimming at V came to 0 bases and at J to 3 bases, leaving 5 bases not matched to a gene. The CDR3 is made up of 15 amino acids. The V gene's germline CDR1 is SGDLS and CDR2 YYNGEE. CDR3 bases: TGTGCCAGCAGCGTAGGGACAGGGTCAATCTACGAGCAGTACTTC. It specifies CASSVGTGSIYEQYF.

The chain employs TRBV18 and TRBJ1-1; D remains ambiguous. Trimming left V 2 bases short and J 1 base short, with 8 bases between. The CDR3 loop spans 14 amino acids. In germline, CDR1 is KGHSH, CDR2 LQKENI. For the CDR3, the DNA is TGTGCCAGCTCACCATTGGAGGGGAACACTGAAGCTTTCTTT. Translation gives CASSPLEGNTEAFF.

This chain links TRBV7-3 with TRBJ2-1; D possibly corresponds to TRBD2 (6 bases). The CDR3 sequence is 14 residues long. CDR1 and CDR2 from the germline V gene are SGHTA and FQGTGA. V lost 2 bases, J lost 11 bases, and 16 bases lay in between. The CDR3 protein is CASSLLTGGGKQFF. CDR3 nucleotide sequence: TGTGCCAGCAGCTTATTAACCGGCGGCGGGAAGCAGTTCTTC.

The chain combines TRBV19 with TRBJ2-7; 8 nucleotides match TRBD2. This CDR3 is built from 17 residues. Germline values: CDR1 LNHDA, CDR2 SQIVND (reference sequence). J lost 1 base, V lost 5 bases, and 13 bases had no gene match. The CDR3 sequence is CASSVWGSGSTSYEQYF. CDR3 nucleotide sequence: TGTGCCAGTAGTGTATGGGGGAGCGGGAGTACTTCCTACGAGCAGTACTTC.

This chain uses TRBV9 with TRBJ1-6; D is unresolved. V lost 5 bases and J 8 bases, leaving 17 bases between the germline ends. Germline assignment: CDR1 SGDLS and CDR2 YYNGEE. The CDR3 consists of 15 residues. The chain's CDR3 is CASRTDPQSDSPLHF. The DNA for the CDR3 is TGTGCCAGCAGAACCGACCCCCAAAGTGATTCACCCCTCCACTTT.

The rearrangement links TRBV11-3 to TRBJ2-3; D gene unclear. Germline loops: CDR1 SGHNT, CDR2 YENEEA. V lost 3 bases and J lost 0, with 4 bases in between. The CDR3 consists of 13 residues. The CDR3 coding sequence is TGTGCCAGCAGCTTGGCTAGCACAGATACGCAGTATTTT. Its protein is CASSLASTDTQYF.

This chain uses TRBV28 with TRBJ1-2; no clear D. The CDR3 totals 16 residues. V lost 4 bases and J 5 bases, leaving 20 bases between the germline ends. CDR1 is MDHEN and CDR2 is SYDVKM in the germline V gene. In DNA, the CDR3 is TGTGCCAGCAGTTCCTTCGGAGGGCCGTTAACGTATGGCTACACCTTC. As protein: CASSSFGGPLTYGYTF.

This clone was found once. This chain joins TRBV4-1 and TRBJ2-3; TRBD2 might be the D (5 bases). Between the trimmed V and J ends, which lost 0 bases and 4 bases, there was a span of 14 bases. The CDR3 loop spans 16 amino acids. Germline V lookup: CDR1 MGHRA, CDR2 YSYEKL. The CDR3 nucleotides read TGCGCCAGCAGCCAAGAGGGGTACGGAGGCGCAGATACGCAGTATTTT. It encodes CASSQEGYGGADTQYF.

The CDR3 loop is CASSLGLLGQGDSPLHF. CDR3 coding DNA: TGTGCCAGCAGCTTAGGTTTATTGGGACAGGGGGATTCACCCCTCCACTTT. The genes are TRBV11-2 and TRBJ1-6, with 11 bases fitting TRBD1. Germline CDR1 and CDR2: SGHAT and FQNNGV. This CDR3 has 17 residues. The V gene end was trimmed by 1 base and the J gene end by 8 bases; junction bases not matched to a gene: 7.

This clone was detected a few times. The chain links TRBV14 to TRBJ2-5; D tentatively reads TRBD1 or TRBD2 (5 bases each). The CDR3 consists of 17 residues. The V gene's germline CDR1 is SGHDN and CDR2 FVKESK. Trimming pared 1 base from V and 5 bases from J, leaving 20 bases between. The CDR3 nucleotides read TGTGCCAGCAGCCAAGTATCCTTTGGGGGAGAGGTTGAGACCCAGTACTTC. Its protein is CASSQVSFGGEVETQYF.

The chain carries TRBV5-6 and TRBJ2-5, with D maybe TRBD2 (6 bases). The V gene's germline CDR1 is SGHDT and CDR2 YYEEEE. This CDR3 is 15 amino acids long. V dropped 4 bases and J dropped 4 bases, with 17 bases sitting between them. The CDR3 DNA follows: TGTGCCAGCAGCCTGTTGCGGGGCGGGGCAGAGACCCAGTACTTC. It translates to CASSLLRGGAETQYF.

The CDR3 DNA reads as TGTGCCAGCAGGAAGGGACAGGGGCTGACTGAAGCTTTCTTT. Translation gives CASRKGQGLTEAFF. This sequence joins TRBV28 and TRBJ1-1, with TRBD1 matching 10 bases. Germline V CDR1 and CDR2: MDHEN, SYDVKM. Trimming cost V 6 bases and J 5 bases; bases outside gene matches: 6. The CDR3 has 14 amino acids.

V gene TRBV29-1 combines with J gene TRBJ1-5, with D perhaps TRBD1 (5 bases). Germline loops: CDR1 SQVTM, CDR2 ANQGSEA. CDR3 length: 12 residues. V was clipped by 6 bases and J by 5 bases, with 11 bases between them. The CDR3 DNA reads as TGCAGCGTGGGGGACTCGGATCAGCCCCAGCATTTT. It yields the protein CSVGDSDQPQHF.

The chain recombines TRBV6-6 with TRBJ2-7; 11 bases map to TRBD2. Germline V gene lookup returns CDR1 MNHNY and CDR2 SVGAGI (reference sequence). With V trimmed by 2 bases and J by 4 bases, 7 bases remained unmatched. There are 16 residues in the CDR3. CDR3 sequence (DNA): TGTGCCAGCAGTTACGGTGGGACTAGCGGTGATTACGAGCAGTACTTC. The encoded protein is CASSYGGTSGDYEQYF.

The chain has TRBV5-8 and TRBJ2-3; D gene unclear. This CDR3 is 13 amino acids long. The germline gives CDR1 SGHTS, CDR2 YDEGEE. V lost 1 base and J lost 6, with 9 bases in between. The CDR3 loop reads CASSLWSVDTQYF. The DNA for the CDR3 is TGTGCCAGCAGCTTGTGGTCAGTTGATACGCAGTATTTT.